What follows describes a single T cell receptor (beta chain). This specimen comes from a study of control samples from healthy donors and cancer patients. Produced via immunoSEQ multiplex PCR; TCRdb's table is partial and in-frame only. This table holds 130,000 or so clones, 94% found once. Trimming removed 2 bases at V and 14 bases at J, with 15 bases between. Germline loops: CDR1 SGHVS, CDR2 FQNEAQ. CDR3 size: 13 residues. The clonotype was recovered from a man aged 35-49 years in good health. The V and J genes are TRBV7-8 and TRBJ1-4; unclear D gene. Sequencing used blood. The CDR3 here is CASSLRPLETLFF. The CDR3 nucleotides are TGTGCCAGCAGCTTACGCCCCCTGGAAACGCTGTTTTTT.